These 30 T cell receptor beta chains originate from one sample sequenced in a study of blood T cell repertoires in COVID-19 (dated by TCRdb to between 2020 and 2021). The method behind the library was the immunoSEQ multiplex PCR assay. TCRdb mirrors the immuneACCESS table, restricted to in-frame sequences. Some clones are absent from its copies; in checked studies, under half trace to an unresolved V gene, and the reason for the others is unknown. In all, the sample holds 350,000 to 450,000 clones, and 85% to 90% of those were seen once. The leading ten clones occupy around 1.1% of the sample. The sample consisted of PBMCs or T cells enriched from blood (not recorded which). The receptors stem from a man aged 25 to 40 who had recovered from COVID-19.

The chain employs TRBV12-3 or TRBV12-4 and TRBJ2-1; TRBD1 agrees at 9 bases. After removal of 5 bases from V and 8 bases from J, the junction contained 4 bases not matched to a gene. The CDR3 runs 13 residues. The CDR3 nucleotides are TGTGCCAGCAGTAGGGACAGGGACGATGAGCAGTTCTTC. Translated, it gives CASSRDRDDEQFF.

The J gene is TRBJ1-6, the V gene TRBV7-3; 9 bases map to TRBD1. This CDR3 is built from 17 residues. The V gene end was trimmed by 1 base and the J gene end by 9 bases; junction bases not matched to a gene: 10. Germline CDR1 SGHTA, CDR2 FQGTGA. The CDR3 sequence is CASSLKGQGISTSPLHF. CDR3 nucleotide sequence: TGTGCCAGCAGCTTAAAAGGACAGGGGATTTCGACTTCACCCCTCCACTTT.

The genes are TRBV5-6 and TRBJ2-5; 7 positions agree with TRBD2. V lost 9 bases and J lost 5; bases outside the gene matches: 10. The CDR3 is made up of 13 amino acids. Germline lookup yields CDR1 SGHDT and CDR2 YYEEEE. CDR3 in DNA: TGTGCCACCGCCGGCGGGAGATGGGAGACCCAGTACTTC. Translated, it gives CATAGGRWETQYF.

The chain joins TRBV12-5 to TRBJ1-3, with 7 bases identical to TRBD1. Losses at the gene ends were 2 bases for V and 6 bases for J; bases not matched to a gene: 4. The CDR3 spans 14 residues. Germline loops: CDR1 LGHNT, CDR2 FRNRAP. The CDR3, as DNA: TGTGCTAGTGGTTTGCTAACAGGGGAAAACACCATATATTTT. It is translated as CASGLLTGENTIYF.

The V call is TRBV6-5, the J call TRBJ1-2; a possible D gene is TRBD1 (5 bases). CDR1 and CDR2 (germline): MNHEY, SVGAGI. The V end lost 5 bases, the J end lost 6 bases, and 16 bases lay between the germline ends. This CDR3 spans 14 amino acids. The CDR3 reads CASSPTGGEHGYTF. The CDR3 DNA reads as TGTGCCAGCAGTCCTACGGGGGGGGAGCATGGCTACACCTTC.

The J gene is TRBJ2-7, the V gene TRBV21-1; the table's D call TRBD1 went unverified against the DNA. TRBV21-1 is assigned pseudogene status. This CDR3 spans 12 amino acids. CDR3 region: CASSTGGYEQYF. The CDR3, as DNA: TGTGCCAGCAGTACAGGGGGCTACGAGCAGTACTTC.

The chain combines TRBV5-5 with TRBJ1-4; D is ambiguous. The CDR3 has 15 amino acids. Trimming took off 0 bases at V and 0 bases at J, with 6 bases between the two ends. Germline CDR1 reads SGHKS; CDR2 reads YYEKEE (reference sequence). The CDR3 DNA follows: TGTGCCAGCAGCTTGGCAATCACAACTAATGAAAAACTGTTTTTT. It codes for CASSLAITTNEKLFF. Full variable domain (missing parts from reference TRBV5-5 and TRBJ1-4): DAGVTQSPTHLIKTRGQQVTLRCSPISGHKSVSWYQQVLGQGPQFIFQYYEKEERGRGNFPDRFSARQFPNYSSELNVNALLLGDSALYLCASSLAITTNEKLFFGSGTQLSVL.

Details on this clone: This same CDR3 is encoded by further DNA sequences in the sample. The chain carries TRBV28 and TRBJ1-5; D unclear. The CDR3 consists of 14 residues. V shed 2 bases and J shed 3 bases, with 8 bases lying between them. Germline V gene lookup returns CDR1 MDHEN and CDR2 SYDVKM. The CDR3 reads CASSLGQDNQPQHF. As DNA, the CDR3 is TGTGCCAGCAGTTTAGGGCAGGACAATCAGCCCCAGCATTTT.

The genes are TRBV7-6 and TRBJ2-7; TRBD2 is a possible D gene (6 bases). The CDR3 has 15 residues. Germline V gives CDR1 SGHVS, CDR2 FNYEAQ. The V and J ends lost 1 base and 2 bases respectively, with 12 bases between them. The CDR3 nucleotides read TGTGCCAGCAGCTTAGAAATGGGAGGAGCCTACGAGCAGTACTTC. It specifies CASSLEMGGAYEQYF.

The chain couples TRBV27 to TRBJ2-3; 13 nucleotides line up with TRBD2. V was pared by 7 bases and J by 7 bases, with 5 bases of the junction left unmatched. The CDR3 totals 14 residues. CDR1 is MNHEY, CDR2 SMNVEV, per germline (reference sequence). CDR3 nucleotides: TGTGCCAGCATTAGGACTAGCGGGAGCAATACGCAGTATTTT. Translation: CASIRTSGSNTQYF.

The chain is built from TRBV18 and TRBJ1-4; the D gene is possibly TRBD1 (6 bases). The CDR3 is 16 residues long. Germline-derived CDR1 and CDR2 are KGHSH and LQKENI. V was cut by 6 bases and J by 1 base, with 15 bases left in between. The CDR3 bases are TGTGCCAGCTCCCAACAGGGTCTTGGAACTAATGAAAAACTGTTTTTT. It is translated as CASSQQGLGTNEKLFF.

The V call is TRBV7-9, the J call TRBJ1-1; D remains ambiguous. The CDR3 runs 14 residues. Trimming took off 8 bases at V and 0 bases at J, with 13 bases between the two ends. Looked up from germline, CDR1 is SEHNR and CDR2 is FQNEAQ (reference sequence). The CDR3 sequence is CASSEGSVNTEAFF. As DNA, the CDR3 is TGTGCCAGCTCCGAAGGCTCGGTGAACACTGAAGCTTTCTTT.

The rearrangement links TRBV18 to TRBJ2-5, with D possibly matching TRBD2 (6 bases). Germline V CDR1 and CDR2: KGHSH, LQKENI. The CDR3 spans 15 residues. V was shortened by 3 bases and J by 5 bases, with 16 bases between the two germline ends. This chain's CDR3 is CASSPNGGFAETQYF. The CDR3, as DNA: TGTGCCAGCTCACCTAATGGAGGGTTTGCGGAGACCCAGTACTTC. Using reference TRBV18 and TRBJ2-5 for the parts outside the CDR3, the full variable domain is NAGVMQNPRHLVRRRGQEARLRCSPMKGHSHVYWYRQLPEEGLKFMVYLQKENIIDESGMPKERFSAEFPKEGPSILRIQQVVRGDSAAYFCASSPNGGFAETQYFGPGTRLLVL.

The chain couples TRBV28 to TRBJ2-1; maybe TRBD1 (6 bases). Trimming shortened V by 3 bases and J by 7 bases, and 13 bases separated the two germline ends. The CDR3 spans 14 residues. CDR1 MDHEN and CDR2 SYDVKM come from the germline V gene. CDR3 sequence: CASSFAGESNEQFF. The CDR3 DNA sequence: TGTGCCAGCAGTTTCGCAGGGGAGTCGAATGAGCAGTTCTTC.

This chain connects TRBV29-1 to TRBJ1-2; 7 bases line up with TRBD1. Trimming removed 6 bases from V and 4 bases from J; junction bases left unmatched: 8. Germline assignment: CDR1 SQVTM and CDR2 ANQGSEA. The CDR3 consists of 13 residues. In DNA, the CDR3 is TGCAGCGTAGACACAGGGGAGGCCTATGGCTACACCTTC. Translated, it gives CSVDTGEAYGYTF.

V usage is TRBV24-1 and J usage is TRBJ2-2; no clear D gene. The length of the CDR3 is 12 residues. V was pared by 9 bases and J by 7 bases, with 11 bases between. Germline V gene sequence: CDR1 KGHDR, CDR2 SFDVKD. The CDR3 nucleotides are TGTGCCACCCGTGGAGATTTCGGGGAGCTGTTTTTT. This translates into CATRGDFGELFF.

Only a few counts were recorded for this clone. The chain recombines TRBV6-1 with TRBJ2-3, with a possible D match to TRBD2 (5 bases). CDR1 and CDR2 (germline): MNHNS, SASEGT. CDR3 size: 17 residues. V was shortened by 0 bases and J by 4 bases, with 17 bases between the two germline ends. The CDR3 sequence: CASSEATGRGGSDTQYF. DNA for the CDR3: TGTGCCAGCAGTGAAGCGACCGGACGGGGTGGGTCAGATACGCAGTATTTT.

The rearrangement uses TRBV19 and TRBJ2-1; D is possibly TRBD1 (5 bases). Germline loops: CDR1 LNHDA, CDR2 SQIVND (reference sequence). Between the trimmed V and J ends, which lost 6 bases and 8 bases, there was a span of 20 bases. This CDR3 region has 15 residues. The DNA of the CDR3 is TGTGCCAGTAGCCCCCTACAGGCGCCTGGGGATGAGCAGTTCTTC. Translating it yields CASSPLQAPGDEQFF.

J is TRBJ2-7 and V is TRBV18, with 8 bases identical to TRBD1. The CDR3 loop spans 12 amino acids. With 5 bases clipped from V and 6 bases from J, the junction kept 3 bases outside the gene matches. Germline lookup yields CDR1 KGHSH and CDR2 LQKENI. Written as DNA, the CDR3 is TGTGCCAGCTCAGCAACAGGGGGCGAGCAGTACTTC. Protein product: CASSATGGEQYF.

V usage is TRBV30 and J usage is TRBJ2-2; D unresolved. The CDR3 loop spans 13 amino acids. Germline values: CDR1 GTSNPN, CDR2 SVGIG (reference sequence). Trimming cost V 4 bases and J 2 bases, with 8 bases left between them. The CDR3 DNA is TGTGCCTGGATGGTACAAAACACCGGGGAGCTGTTTTTT. This encodes CAWMVQNTGELFF.

A few counts support this clone. J is TRBJ2-7 and V is TRBV7-9; 7 positions match TRBD1. V shed 5 bases and J 3 bases; nucleotides not matched to a gene: 10. The CDR3 is 15 amino acids. In germline, CDR1 is SEHNR, CDR2 FQNEAQ (reference sequence). The CDR3 DNA sequence: TGTGCCAGCAGCCCGCCGACAGGGAATAACTACGAGCAGTACTTC. It yields the protein CASSPPTGNNYEQYF.

The gene calls are TRBV18 and TRBJ2-5; 10 bases fit TRBD2. This CDR3 contains 15 residues. The germline V gene encodes CDR1 KGHSH and CDR2 LQKENI. V lost 6 bases and J lost 2; bases outside the gene matches: 6. The CDR3 protein is CASSRQTSGQETQYF. The CDR3 coding sequence is TGTGCCAGCTCCCGCCAGACTAGCGGGCAAGAGACCCAGTACTTC.

This CDR3 is CASSGGLGEQYF. CDR3 bases: TGTGCCAGCAGCGGGGGCTTGGGGGAGCAGTACTTC. This rearrangement joins TRBV7-9 to TRBJ2-7; D might be TRBD1 (6 bases). Germline V gene sequence: CDR1 SEHNR, CDR2 FQNEAQ (reference sequence). V shed 5 bases and J shed 7 bases, with 12 bases lying between them. The CDR3 covers 12 residues.

This chain links TRBV7-3 with TRBJ2-6; no definite D call. The ends were cut back, 2 bases at V and 4 bases at J, with 3 bases in the middle. The germline V gene has CDR1 SGHTA and CDR2 FQGTGA. This CDR3 has 13 amino acids. The CDR3 sequence: CASSLPGANVLTF. CDR3 nucleotide sequence: TGTGCCAGCAGCTTACCGGGGGCCAACGTCCTGACTTTC. The full variable domain, completed using reference TRBV7-3 and TRBJ2-6, is GAGVSQTPSNKVTEKGKYVELRCDPISGHTALYWYRQSLGQGPEFLIYFQGTGAADDSGLPNDRFFAVRPEGSVSTLKIQRTERGDSAVYLCASSLPGANVLTFGAGSRLTVL.

The chain couples TRBV28 to TRBJ1-2; tentative D call: TRBD1 (6 bases). The CDR3 is 17 residues long. Deletions cut 6 bases from V and 2 bases from J, with 22 bases between. CDR1 is MDHEN and CDR2 is SYDVKM in the germline V gene. DNA for the CDR3: TGTGCCAGCAGGGGGGAGACAGGACCGGCTTTGAACTATGGCTACACCTTC. This sequence encodes CASRGETGPALNYGYTF.

The chain employs TRBV7-2 and TRBJ2-7; D is undetermined. Germline V gene lookup returns CDR1 SGHTA and CDR2 FQGNSA. The CDR3 length is 12 residues. Trimming pared 1 base from V and 6 bases from J, leaving 7 bases between. As DNA, the CDR3 is TGTGCCAGCAGCTTAGTACTTCGCGAGCAGTACTTC. This encodes CASSLVLREQYF.

This chain links TRBV6-1 with TRBJ1-2; 7 positions agree with TRBD1. J was trimmed by 4 bases and V by 0 bases; bases with no gene match: 8. The CDR3 loop spans 16 amino acids. Germline V gene data show CDR1 as MNHNS and CDR2 as SASEGT. CDR3 sequence reads: CASSEANTGVSYGYTF. CDR3 nucleotide sequence: TGTGCCAGCAGTGAAGCAAACACAGGGGTGAGCTATGGCTACACCTTC.

This sequence joins TRBV9 and TRBJ1-3; unclear D gene. This CDR3 has 14 residues. V was shortened by 3 bases and J by 8 bases, with 15 bases between the two germline ends. The germline CDR1 and CDR2 sequences are SGDLS and YYNGEE. CDR3 nucleotide sequence: TGTGCCAGCAGCGCTGGCTCAGGACTGTACACCATATATTTT. Translated: CASSAGSGLYTIYF.

The chain couples TRBV28 to TRBJ2-3; 14 bases match TRBD2. V was clipped by 8 bases and J by 11 bases; unmatched bases: 12. This CDR3 is built from 15 residues. Germline lookup yields CDR1 MDHEN and CDR2 SYDVKM. This CDR3 is CASVKPGLAGAGQYF. CDR3 in DNA: TGTGCCAGCGTTAAACCGGGACTAGCGGGGGCGGGGCAGTATTTT.

The rearrangement uses TRBV27 and TRBJ2-3, with TRBD2 identical over 9 bases. The germline gives CDR1 MNHEY, CDR2 SMNVEV (reference sequence). Unmatched junction bases numbered 9, after V lost 5 bases and J lost 6 bases. This CDR3 is 15 amino acids long. The CDR3 region has the DNA TGTGCCAGCAGTCCTACTCGTGCGGGGGGGGATACGCAGTATTTT. Residues: CASSPTRAGGDTQYF.